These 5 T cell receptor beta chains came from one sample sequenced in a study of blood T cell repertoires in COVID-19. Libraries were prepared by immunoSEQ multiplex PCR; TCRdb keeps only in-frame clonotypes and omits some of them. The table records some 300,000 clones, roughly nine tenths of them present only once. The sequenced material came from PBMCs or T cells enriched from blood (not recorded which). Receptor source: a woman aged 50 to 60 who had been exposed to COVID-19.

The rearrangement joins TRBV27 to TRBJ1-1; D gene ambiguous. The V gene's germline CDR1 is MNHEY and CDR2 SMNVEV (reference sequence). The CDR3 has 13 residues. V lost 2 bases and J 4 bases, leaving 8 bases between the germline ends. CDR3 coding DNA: TGTGCCAGCAGTTTACGGAGAGGCACTGAAGCTTTCTTT. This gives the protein CASSLRRGTEAFF.

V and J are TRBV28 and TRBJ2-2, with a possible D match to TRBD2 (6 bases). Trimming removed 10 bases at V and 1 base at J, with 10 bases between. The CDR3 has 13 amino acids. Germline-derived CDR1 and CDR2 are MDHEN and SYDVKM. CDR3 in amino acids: CAIHGGNTGELFF. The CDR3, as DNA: TGTGCCATCCACGGGGGGAACACCGGGGAGCTGTTTTTT.

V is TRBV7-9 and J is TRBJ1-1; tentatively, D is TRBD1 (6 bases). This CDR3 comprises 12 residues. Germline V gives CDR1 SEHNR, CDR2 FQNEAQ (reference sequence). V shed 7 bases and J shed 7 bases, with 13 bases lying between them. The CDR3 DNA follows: TGTGCCAGCAAAAAACAGGGTTATGAAGCTTTCTTT. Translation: CASKKQGYEAFF.

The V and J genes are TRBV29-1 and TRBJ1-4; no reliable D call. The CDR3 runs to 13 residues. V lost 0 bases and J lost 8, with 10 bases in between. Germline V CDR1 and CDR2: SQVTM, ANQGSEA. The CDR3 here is CSVEDNRVEKLFF. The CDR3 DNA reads TGCAGCGTTGAAGACAATCGCGTCGAAAAACTGTTTTTT.

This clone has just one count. CDR3 loop: CASSSSGGLISPLHF. In DNA, the CDR3 is TGTGCCAGCAGTTCCTCAGGGGGCCTTATTTCACCCCTCCACTTT. The chain has TRBV28 and TRBJ1-6, with 8 bases aligning to TRBD1. The CDR3 sequence is 15 residues long. V trimming: 4 bases; J trimming: 9 bases; junction bases outside the gene matches: 8. The germline V gene has CDR1 MDHEN and CDR2 SYDVKM.